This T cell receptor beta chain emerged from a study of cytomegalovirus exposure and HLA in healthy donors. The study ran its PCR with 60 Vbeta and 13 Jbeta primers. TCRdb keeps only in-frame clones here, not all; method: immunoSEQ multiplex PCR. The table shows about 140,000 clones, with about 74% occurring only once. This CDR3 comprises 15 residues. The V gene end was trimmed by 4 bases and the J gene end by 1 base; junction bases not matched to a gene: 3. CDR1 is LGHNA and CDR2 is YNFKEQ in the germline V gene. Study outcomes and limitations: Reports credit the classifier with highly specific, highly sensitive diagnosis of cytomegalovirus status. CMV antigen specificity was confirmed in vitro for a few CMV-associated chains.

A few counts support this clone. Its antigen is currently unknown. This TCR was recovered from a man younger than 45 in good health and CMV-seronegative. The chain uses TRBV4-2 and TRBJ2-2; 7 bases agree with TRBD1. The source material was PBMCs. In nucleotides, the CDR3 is TGTGCCAGCAGCCCACAGGGGCAGAACACCGGGGAGCTGTTTTTT. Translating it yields CASSPQGQNTGELFF.